This T cell receptor (beta chain) was retrieved from a study of cytotoxic CD8 clonotypes in ibrutinib-treated CLL. Study-wide background: Roughly 25 partial and 2 complete responses; at median about 63 months, around 15 remitted, about 12 progressed. General study points: The study found clonality rose at ibrutinib response, then fell toward baseline at progression. Relative to age-matched healthy donors, clonality at baseline was higher, and it tracked circulating CD8+ T-cell counts. Lymph node repertoires were not studied, and sampling times were unmatched.

The method was immunoSEQ multiplex PCR; TCRdb's version includes in-frame clones alone and lacks a portion of them. The table shows 35,000 or so clones, with 65% to 75% occurring only once. Germline lookup yields CDR1 SGHRS and CDR2 YFSETQ. Trimming took 0 bases from V and 5 from J; bases not matched to a gene: 3. There are 16 residues in the CDR3. This clone was counted between two and nine times. Antigen unknown. The rearrangement links TRBV5-1 to TRBJ2-5; 14 nucleotides line up with TRBD2. The sequence derives from a human donor with chronic lymphocytic leukemia. The starting material was PBMCs, obtained at disease progression, from a patient treated with ibrutinib. As DNA, the CDR3 is TGCGCCAGCAGCTTGGGAGGGACTAGCGGGGGTGAGACCCAGTACTTC. It is translated as CASSLGGTSGGETQYF.